This T cell receptor (beta chain) emerged from a study of regulatory T cells in long-lasting Graves disease. Study findings and constraints: TCR diversity in persistent Graves' patients was below that of newly diagnosed ones. Because few samples were included, accuracy may have been lower. New patients shared fewer public clonotypes (around 970) than persistent patients did (around 2,700).

This clonotype has at least ten counts. Its antigen is as yet unknown. Researchers made TCR beta libraries by using iRepertoire HTBI primers and running Arm-PCR on CDR3 regions. TCRdb reanalysed the multiplex PCR reads using MiXCR and keeps one entry per CDR3 protein. The profile shows around 320,000 distinct CDR3 sequences, approximately 15% of them singletons. In germline, CDR1 is LGHNT, CDR2 FRNRAP. There are 16 residues in the CDR3. Trimming stripped 6 bases from V and 2 bases from J, with 17 bases between. Specified time point: newly diagnosed GD, antithyroid drugs for less than 3 months. PBMC RNA served as the TCR library source. This sample was also put to use in a study of T cells in Graves' hyperthyroidism and ophthalmopathy. That study reports: HTBI primers were used for first-round RT-PCR of the TCR CDR3.

Specimen: peripheral blood mononuclear cells (PBMCs), collected at new diagnosis, from a patient treated with antithyroid drugs. V is TRBV12-5 and J is TRBJ1-5, with D maybe TRBD1 (5 bases). The clonotype comes from a man aged 40-50 years with Graves disease. CDR3 in DNA: TGTGCTAGTGGGGAGCCAGGGACTTGGGGCAATCAGCCCCAGCATTTT. Translated, it gives CASGEPGTWGNQPQHF.